This T cell receptor (beta chain) was captured in a study of a mutant IDH1 vaccine in newly diagnosed glioma. Study-level background: Patients began vaccination 4-6 weeks after radiotherapy alone, or with temozolomide cycles.

Measured with immunoSEQ multiplex PCR; TCRdb has only the in-frame clones, and not every one. Of around 52,000 clones in the sample, roughly 78% are singletons; the top ten hold roughly 1.8%. The count of this clone is one. The antigen remains unidentified. Study-wide findings and caveats: Vaccination elicited immune responses in approximately 93% of patients.

Time point reported: week 5, during vaccination. In the vaccine, a single dose held 300 ug of the mutant IDH1 20-mer peptide, along with topical imiquimod. The starting material was PBMCs, obtained from a glioma patient whose treatment included an IDH1 peptide vaccine. This clonotype was sampled from a woman aged 40 to 50 with glioma.

The CDR3 DNA reads as TGCGCCAGCAGTGAGCATGTGGTAGTAAACACTGAAGCTTTCTTT. It specifies CASSEHVVVNTEAFF. The rearrangement joins TRBV10-2 to TRBJ1-1; D remains unclear. Trimming took off 2 bases at V and 2 bases at J, with 12 bases between the two ends. The germline V gene has CDR1 WSHSY and CDR2 SAAADI. The CDR3 is 15 residues long.